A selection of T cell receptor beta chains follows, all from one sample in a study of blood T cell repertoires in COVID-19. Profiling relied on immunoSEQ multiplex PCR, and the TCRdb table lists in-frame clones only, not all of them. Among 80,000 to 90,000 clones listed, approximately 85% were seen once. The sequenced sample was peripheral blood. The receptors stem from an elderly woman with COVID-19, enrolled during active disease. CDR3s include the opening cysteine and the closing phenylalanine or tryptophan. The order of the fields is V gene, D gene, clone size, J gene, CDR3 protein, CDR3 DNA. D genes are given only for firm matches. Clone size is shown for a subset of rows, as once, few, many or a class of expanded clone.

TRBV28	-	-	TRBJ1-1	CASDPGGWDTEAFF	TGTGCCAGCGACCCGGGGGGGTGGGACACTGAAGCTTTCTTT
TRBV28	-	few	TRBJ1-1	CASSLWGGRTEAFF	TGTGCCAGCAGTTTGTGGGGCGGTAGGACTGAAGCTTTCTTT
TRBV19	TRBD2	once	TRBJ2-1	CASSIQAGGWVNEQFF	TGTGCCAGTAGTATACAAGCGGGAGGATGGGTGAATGAGCAGTTCTTC
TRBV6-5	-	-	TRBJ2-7	CASWGGAYEQYF	TGTGCCAGCTGGGGCGGAGCCTACGAGCAGTACTTC
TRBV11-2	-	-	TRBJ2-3	CASSLGAVSTDTQYF	TGTGCCAGCAGCTTAGGTGCGGTTAGCACAGATACGCAGTATTTT
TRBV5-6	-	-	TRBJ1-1	CASSLRAAEAFF	TGTGCCAGCAGCTTGCGTGCGGCTGAAGCTTTCTTT
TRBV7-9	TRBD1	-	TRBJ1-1	CASSPPAGGSGTEAFF	TGTGCCAGCAGCCCCCCCGCAGGGGGCTCAGGTACTGAAGCTTTCTTT
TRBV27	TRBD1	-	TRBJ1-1	CASSFMYRGLTEAFF	TGTGCCAGCAGTTTCATGTACAGGGGGTTGACTGAAGCTTTCTTT
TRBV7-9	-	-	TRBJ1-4	CASSFRATNEKLFF	TGTGCCAGCAGCTTCAGGGCAACTAATGAAAAACTGTTTTTT
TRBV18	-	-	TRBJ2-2	CASSTGGELFF	TGTGCCAGCTCAACAGGCGGGGAGCTGTTTTTT
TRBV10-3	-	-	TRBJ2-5	CAITGQPQETQYF	TGTGCCATCACCGGACAGCCCCAAGAGACCCAGTACTTC
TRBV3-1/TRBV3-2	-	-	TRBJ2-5	CASSPLGGGETQYF	TGTGCCAGCAGCCCTCTTGGGGGCGGGGAGACCCAGTACTTC
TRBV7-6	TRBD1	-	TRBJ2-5	CASSLVPAGGEGQETQYF	TGTGCCAGCAGCTTAGTTCCGGCAGGGGGCGAGGGCCAAGAGACCCAGTACTTC